The T cell receptor (beta chain) under discussion was sequenced for a study of T cell repertoires in cytomegalovirus infection. General study points: HLA-C-restricted CMV clonotypes gave the most frequent clonotype in two of eight donors.

V shed 0 bases and J 4 bases; nucleotides not matched to a gene: 4. Per germline, CDR1 LGHNA and CDR2 YSLEER. This CDR3 contains 15 residues. MiXCR was run by TCRdb on the reads, yielding one entry per CDR3 protein. The sample lists about 350,000 distinct CDR3 sequences, about a third occurring once. Note on this clonotype: Its antigen is not known.

The gene calls are TRBV4-3 and TRBJ2-3; 7 positions match TRBD1. The clonotype was recovered from a human donor in good health (CMV status not recorded). Some clones in this sample may be carry-over from other donors' samples. This material consisted of cultured PBMCs, taken from culture after CMV antigen stimulation. CDR3 sequence: CASSQDGQAPDTQYF. Here the CDR3 DNA reads TGCGCCAGCAGCCAAGATGGACAGGCCCCAGATACGCAGTATTTT.